This T cell receptor beta chain is from a study of T cell repertoires in cytomegalovirus infection. Study-level information: Peptides in the study included HLA-C-restricted and HLA-B-restricted CMV epitopes.

In regard to this clonotype: Its antigen is unknown.

TCRdb reanalysed the reads using MiXCR and keeps one entry per CDR3 protein. The data hold about 890,000 distinct CDR3 sequences, with around 29% observed a single time. Study-wide findings and caveats: Totalled public TCR beta family frequency picked out people who carried CMV plus the relevant HLA. The ex vivo response was dominated by HLA-C-restricted CMV-specific TCR beta clonotypes.

Germline assignment: CDR1 KGHDR and CDR2 SFDVKD. J gave up 4 bases and V 4 bases, and 6 bases lay outside the gene matches. The CDR3 has 17 amino acids. V and J are TRBV24-1 and TRBJ2-2; TRBD1 agrees at 12 bases. This receptor was obtained from a human donor in good health (CMV status not recorded). Some clones in this sample may be carry-over from other donors' samples. The source material was cultured CD8+ T cells from PBMCs, sampled from culture after CMV antigen stimulation. Here the CDR3 DNA reads TGTGCCACCAGTGAATCCGGGACAGGGGGCTTCACCGGGGAGCTGTTTTTT. Translated, it gives CATSESGTGGFTGELFF.